One and the same sample provided the 16 T cell receptor beta chains below, sequenced in a study of blood T cell repertoires in COVID-19. The assay was immunoSEQ multiplex PCR, and TCRdb's table has in-frame clones only and misses some. The data show about 100,000 clones, with over 65% seen just once and around 13% held by the top ten. The specimen sequenced was peripheral blood. Receptors were obtained from a human donor in a cohort sampled during active COVID-19.

This clone turned up a few times. The V call is TRBV10-3, the J call TRBJ2-3; 9 nucleotides align to TRBD1. This CDR3 region has 15 residues. Trimming took 3 bases from V and 6 from J; bases not matched to a gene: 7. Per germline, CDR1 ENHRY and CDR2 SYGVKD. CDR3 DNA: TGTGCCATCAGTGACGGGGGACAGGGTCACGATACGCAGTATTTT. The encoded protein is CAISDGGQGHDTQYF.

This clone was picked up a small number of times. The chain joins TRBV11-3 to TRBJ2-1, with 9 bases identical to TRBD2. The CDR3 consists of 15 residues. CDR1 is SGHNT and CDR2 is YENEEA in the germline V gene. The V and J ends lost 2 bases and 8 bases, in that order; junction bases with no gene match: 7. CDR3 coding DNA: TGTGCCAGCAGCTTATATGGGCGGGAGGGAGATGAGCAGTTCTTC. This codes for CASSLYGREGDEQFF.

The chain joins TRBV7-9 to TRBJ2-1; 12 nucleotides agree with TRBD2. V shed 4 bases, J shed 1 base, and the junction held 8 bases outside the gene matches. Per germline, CDR1 SEHNR and CDR2 FQNEAQ (reference sequence). CDR3 size: 18 residues. The CDR3 here is CASSSAGLAGISYNEQFF. For the CDR3, the DNA is TGTGCCAGCAGCTCAGCAGGACTAGCGGGAATATCCTACAATGAGCAGTTCTTC.

V usage is TRBV6-5 and J usage is TRBJ1-4; TRBD1 agrees at 9 bases. The length of the CDR3 is 15 residues. Unmatched junction bases numbered 9, after V lost 6 bases and J lost 7 bases. Germline V gene lookup returns CDR1 MNHEY and CDR2 SVGAGI. Written as DNA, the CDR3 is TGTGCCAGCAGCAATACAGGGGGCGGCAGTGAAAAACTGTTTTTT. Encoded protein: CASSNTGGGSEKLFF.

This CDR3 is CASSQSIRLAGVSDTQYF. Written as DNA, the CDR3 is TGCGCCAGCAGCCAATCTATCCGACTAGCGGGAGTATCAGATACGCAGTATTTT. The V call is TRBV4-1, the J call TRBJ2-3; 12 bases match TRBD2. The CDR3 runs 18 residues. J gave up 4 bases and V 2 bases, and 10 bases lay outside the gene matches. Germline CDR1 and CDR2: MGHRA and YSYEKL.

The chain combines TRBV7-2 with TRBJ2-2; 11 nucleotides match TRBD2. Germline assignment: CDR1 SGHTA and CDR2 FQGNSA. This CDR3 has 16 residues. V lost 6 bases and J lost 6; bases outside the gene matches: 9. CDR3 loop: CASRIAGGVLAGELFF. DNA of the CDR3: TGTGCCAGCAGGATAGCGGGAGGGGTTCTGGCCGGGGAGCTGTTTTTT.

The chain employs TRBV15 and TRBJ2-1, with 14 bases matching TRBD2. Per germline, CDR1 LNHNV and CDR2 YYDKDF (reference sequence). This CDR3 has 18 residues. V trimming: 5 bases; J trimming: 8 bases; junction bases outside the gene matches: 14. Here the CDR3 reads CATSGAGLAGGYGHEQFF. The CDR3, as DNA: TGTGCCACCAGCGGGGCTGGACTAGCGGGAGGCTACGGGCATGAGCAGTTCTTC. Combining the CDR3 with reference TRBV15 and TRBJ2-1 gives the whole variable domain DAMVIQNPRYQVTQFGKPVTLSCSQTLNHNVMYWYQQKSSQAPKLLFHYYDKDFNNEADTPDNFQSRRPNTSFCFLDIRSPGLGDTAMYLCATSGAGLAGGYGHEQFFGPGTRLTVL.

V usage is TRBV5-3 and J usage is TRBJ2-3, with 8 bases matching TRBD2. TRBV5-3 is given ORF status, its function remaining uncertain. CDR3 length equals 16 residues. Germline trimming cut 5 bases from V and 1 base from J; bases unmatched to any gene: 9. The CDR3 region has the DNA TGTGCCAGAAGTCAAAGCGGGGGCCCATGCACAGATACGCAGTATTTT. This sequence encodes CARSQSGGPCTDTQYF.

This chain links TRBV10-3 with TRBJ1-1; no firm D call. V was clipped by 6 bases and J by 1 base, with 9 bases between them. Germline V gene sequence: CDR1 ENHRY, CDR2 SYGVKD. This CDR3 contains 13 residues. The CDR3 spells CAIRPTENTEAFF. CDR3 DNA: TGTGCCATCAGACCTACAGAGAACACTGAAGCTTTCTTT.

CDR3 sequence (DNA): TGTGCCAGCAGTTATATAGGGGGTGAGCAGTTCTTC. Protein product: CASSYIGGEQFF. The V call is TRBV27, the J call TRBJ2-1, with D possibly being TRBD1 (6 bases). The V end was cut by 4 bases, the J end by 9 bases, with 10 bases between. CDR3 length equals 12 residues. In germline, CDR1 is MNHEY, CDR2 SMNVEV (reference sequence).

This clone was seen a single time. The rearrangement joins TRBV9 to TRBJ2-3, with D perhaps matching TRBD2 (6 bases). The CDR3 runs to 16 residues. Per the germline V gene, CDR1 is SGDLS and CDR2 is YYNGEE. Trimming shortened V by 3 bases and J by 2 bases, and 16 bases separated the two germline ends. CDR3 amino acids: CASSAGVGSYTDTQYF. The CDR3 bases are TGTGCCAGCAGCGCGGGAGTCGGGTCATACACAGATACGCAGTATTTT.

The rearrangement joins TRBV7-2 to TRBJ1-4; 8 positions agree with TRBD1. The V and J ends lost 1 base and 8 bases, in that order; junction bases with no gene match: 6. The CDR3 covers 15 residues. CDR1 is SGHTA and CDR2 is FQGNSA in the germline V gene. This chain's CDR3 is CASSLGTGPGEKLFF. CDR3 in DNA: TGTGCCAGCAGCTTAGGGACAGGGCCGGGAGAAAAACTGTTTTTT.

J is TRBJ2-3 and V is TRBV27; D gene ambiguous. From germline, CDR1 is MNHEY and CDR2 SMNVEV (reference sequence). Trimming stripped 2 bases from V and 2 bases from J, with 11 bases between. The CDR3 sequence is 15 residues long. The CDR3 bases are TGTGCCAGCAGTTTAGGGCAGACCTTCACAGATACGCAGTATTTT. Its translation is CASSLGQTFTDTQYF.

This chain uses TRBV5-5 with TRBJ1-2, with a possible D match to TRBD1 (6 bases). The CDR3 contains 14 residues. V was pared by 4 bases and J by 0 bases, with 10 bases between. Germline CDR1 is SGHKS and CDR2 is YYEKEE (reference sequence). In DNA, the CDR3 is TGTGCCAGCAGCCCCCAGGGGACTAACTATGGCTACACCTTC. Amino acid sequence: CASSPQGTNYGYTF.

V and J are TRBV19 and TRBJ1-1; possibly TRBD1 for D (5 bases). The CDR3 is 14 amino acids. V was clipped by 4 bases and J by 2 bases, with 11 bases between them. The germline V gene encodes CDR1 LNHDA and CDR2 SQIVND (reference sequence). CDR3 protein: CASSSRQNNTEAFF. The CDR3 coding sequence is TGTGCCAGTAGTAGTAGACAGAATAACACTGAAGCTTTCTTT. The full variable domain, its missing parts supplied by reference TRBV19 and TRBJ1-1, is DGGITQSPKYLFRKEGQNVTLSCEQNLNHDAMYWYRQDPGQGLRLIYYSQIVNDFQKGDIAEGYSVSREKKESFPLTVTSAQKNPTAFYLCASSSRQNNTEAFFGQGTRLTVV.

The chain combines TRBV9 with TRBJ2-7, with TRBD2 matching 9 bases. Trimming removed 0 bases from V and 5 bases from J; junction bases left unmatched: 9. The CDR3 spans 16 residues. Looked up from germline, CDR1 is SGDLS and CDR2 is YYNGEE. CDR3: CASSVDLGGRVNEQYF. The CDR3 nucleotides are TGTGCCAGCAGCGTAGACCTGGGCGGGAGGGTAAACGAGCAGTACTTC.